This T cell receptor beta chain was identified during a study of T cell responses to AZD1222 COVID-19 vaccine. The germline CDR1 and CDR2 sequences are SGDLS and YYNGEE. V lost 3 bases and J lost 4, with 20 bases in between. There are 17 residues in the CDR3. The data were produced by immunoSEQ multiplex PCR, yet TCRdb's version contains in-frame clones alone and is incomplete. The data hold 110,000 to 150,000 clones, with 85% to 95% observed a single time. V gene TRBV9 combines with J gene TRBJ2-1, with D possibly being TRBD1 or TRBD2 (6 bases each). The receptor's source is an adult who had recovered from COVID-19. Specimen: peripheral blood, collected after recovery from COVID-19. CDR3 amino acids: CASSERGVGGAYNEQFF. The CDR3 DNA sequence: TGTGCCAGCAGCGAGAGGGGGGTCGGCGGGGCGTACAATGAGCAGTTCTTC.